Listed below are T cell receptor beta chains from one sample, sequenced in a study of CD8+CD57+ T cells in acquired aplastic anemia. A single record per CDR3 protein comes from TCRdb applying MiXCR to the reads. The sample gives hundreds of thousands of distinct CDR3 sequences, 55% to 75% of which show up once; under 5% is in the top ten. The source material was sorted CD4+, CD8+, or CD8+CD57+ T cells (not recorded which) from PBMCs. These receptors all stem from a human donor in good health, serving as a control. Both conserved end residues are part of each CDR3. The D gene is left open where the match is weak. Size values are once, few and many counts, or a class for expanded clones, and some rows have none.

V gene,J gene,D gene,clone size,CDR3 protein,CDR3 DNA
TRBV25-1,TRBJ2-3,TRBD2,-,CASSEYGLADTQYF,TGTGCCAGCAGTGAATACGGACTAGCAGATACGCAGTATTTT
TRBV7-2,TRBJ2-7,TRBD1,-,CASSLATGTYEQYF,TGTGCCAGCAGCTTAGCGACAGGGACCTACGAGCAGTACTTC
TRBV9,TRBJ2-7,-,-,CASSVPVSGYETHF,TGTGCCAGCAGCGTCCCTGTCAGCGGATACGAGACCCACTTC
TRBV10-3,TRBJ2-7,TRBD2,-,CAISVGGIHEEQYF,TGTGCCATCAGTGTGGGAGGGATCCACGAGGAGCAGTACTTC
TRBV9,TRBJ1-2,-,-,CASSVAGQVYEDYTF,TGTGCCAGCAGCGTAGCGGGACAAGTCTACGAGGACTACACCTTC
TRBV20-1,TRBJ2-7,-,-,CSANGGNEQYF,TGCAGTGCTAACGGTGGTAACGAGCAGTACTTC
TRBV4-1,TRBJ2-1,-,many,CASSQVPGASYNEQFF,TGCGCCAGCAGCCAAGTACCCGGGGCCTCCTACAATGAGCAGTTCTTC
TRBV20-1,TRBJ2-5,TRBD2,-,CSARGLAGGQTQYF,TGCAGTGCTAGAGGCCTAGCGGGGGGGCAGACCCAGTACTTC
TRBV9,TRBJ1-5,-,-,CASSLSTRLDQPQHF,TGTGCCAGCAGCTTGTCGACACGCCTCGACCAGCCGCAGCATTTT
TRBV6-2/TRBV6-3,TRBJ2-7,TRBD2,-,CASSYKAGRDEQYF,TGTGCCAGCAGTTACAAAGCGGGAAGGGACGAGCAGTACTTC
TRBV7-9,TRBJ1-3,-,-,CASSVVRIVSTVYF,TGTGCCAGCAGCGTAGTCAGGATTGTAAGCACCGTATATTTT
TRBV7-2,TRBJ1-2,-,-,CASSYNREYCYTF,TGTGCCAGCAGCTATAACAGAGAGTATTGCTACACCTTC
TRBV11-2,TRBJ2-7,-,-,CASSLNTGAEAYEQYF,TGTGCCAGCAGCTTGAACACGGGGGCAGAGGCCTACGAGCAGTACTTC
TRBV5-1,TRBJ2-4,TRBD1,few,CASSSGQGAREAKNIQYF,TGCGCCAGCAGCTCGGGACAGGGGGCGAGGGAGGCCAAAAACATTCAGTACTTC
TRBV20-1,TRBJ1-4,-,-,CSARQANSDKLFF,TGCAGTGCCAGACAGGCGAACTCCGACAAACTGTTTTTT
TRBV2,TRBJ1-1,TRBD1,-,CASSVTDRGNTEAFF,TGTGCCAGCAGCGTCACAGACAGGGGGAACACTGAAGCTTTCTTT
TRBV2,TRBJ1-2,-,many,CASRTDTNYGYTF,TGTGCCAGCCGAACAGATACTAACTATGGCTACACCTTC
TRBV10-3,TRBJ2-2,-,-,CASSRGSSTGELFF,TGTGCCAGCAGTAGAGGGAGTTCCACCGGGGAGCTGTTTTTT
TRBV20-1,TRBJ2-2,TRBD2,-,CSAGAGDQPRELFF,TGCAGTGCCGGAGCGGGGGATCAGCCCCGGGAGCTGTTTTTT
TRBV7-8,TRBJ2-1,-,few,CDHQSRGGYNEQFF,TGTGACCATCAATCCAGGGGTGGCTACAATGAGCAGTTCTTC
TRBV12-3/TRBV12-4,TRBJ1-2,-,many,CASGTNYGYTF,TGTGCCAGCGGAACAAACTATGGCTACACCTTC
TRBV29-1,TRBJ2-7,-,medium-sized,CSVGEVGHEQYF,TGCAGCGTTGGAGAGGTGGGTCACGAGCAGTACTTC